The source of this T cell receptor beta chain is a study of T cell repertoires in cytomegalovirus infection. Study in general: From public TCR beta signatures came an indication of both CMV infection and matching HLA type.

Each CDR3 protein is one row after TCRdb ran MiXCR on the reads. The data contain fewer than 550,000 distinct CDR3 sequences, 16% of them singletons. In this sample, this clonotype turned up many times. This CDR3 has 16 amino acids. V was clipped by 3 bases and J by 0 bases, with 14 bases between them. Per germline, CDR1 MDHEN and CDR2 SYDVKM. The chain joins TRBV28 to TRBJ1-1; D possibly corresponds to TRBD1 (6 bases). Material: CD8+ T cells from PBMCs. The sequence was collected from a human donor in good health (CMV status not recorded). Some clones in this sample may be carry-over from other donors' samples. The CDR3 DNA sequence: TGTGCCAGCAGTTTGGGACACACCCGAATGAACACTGAAGCTTTCTTT. Translated: CASSLGHTRMNTEAFF.